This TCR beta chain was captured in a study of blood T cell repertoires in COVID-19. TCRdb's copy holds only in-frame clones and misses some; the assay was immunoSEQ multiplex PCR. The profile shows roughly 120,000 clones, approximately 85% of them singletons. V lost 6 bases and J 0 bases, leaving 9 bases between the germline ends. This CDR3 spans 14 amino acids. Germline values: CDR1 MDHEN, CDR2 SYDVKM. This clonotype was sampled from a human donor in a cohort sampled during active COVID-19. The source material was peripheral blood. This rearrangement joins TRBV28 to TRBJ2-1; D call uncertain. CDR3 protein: CASRPPSSYNEQFF. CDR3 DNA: TGTGCCAGCAGACCTCCTAGCTCCTACAATGAGCAGTTCTTC. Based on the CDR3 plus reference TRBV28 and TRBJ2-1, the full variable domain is DVKVTQSSRYLVKRTGEKVFLECVQDMDHENMFWYRQDPGLGLRLIYFSYDVKMKEKGDIPEGYSVSREKKERFSLILESASTNQTSMYLCASRPPSSYNEQFFGPGTRLTVL.